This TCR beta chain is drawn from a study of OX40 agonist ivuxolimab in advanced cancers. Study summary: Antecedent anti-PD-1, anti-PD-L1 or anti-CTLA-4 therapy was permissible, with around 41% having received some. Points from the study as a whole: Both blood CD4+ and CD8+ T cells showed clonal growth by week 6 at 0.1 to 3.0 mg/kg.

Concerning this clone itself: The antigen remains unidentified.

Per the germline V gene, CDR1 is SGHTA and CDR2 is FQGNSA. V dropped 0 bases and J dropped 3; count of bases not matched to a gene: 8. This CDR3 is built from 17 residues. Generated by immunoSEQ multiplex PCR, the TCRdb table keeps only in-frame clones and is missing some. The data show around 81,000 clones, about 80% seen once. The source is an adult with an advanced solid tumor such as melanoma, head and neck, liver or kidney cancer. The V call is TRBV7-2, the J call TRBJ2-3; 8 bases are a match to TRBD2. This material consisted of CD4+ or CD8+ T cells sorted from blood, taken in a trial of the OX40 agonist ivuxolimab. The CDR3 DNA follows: TGTGCCAGCAGCTTAGCTGGGGCGGGAGGCTTGACAGATACGCAGTATTTT. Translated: CASSLAGAGGLTDTQYF.